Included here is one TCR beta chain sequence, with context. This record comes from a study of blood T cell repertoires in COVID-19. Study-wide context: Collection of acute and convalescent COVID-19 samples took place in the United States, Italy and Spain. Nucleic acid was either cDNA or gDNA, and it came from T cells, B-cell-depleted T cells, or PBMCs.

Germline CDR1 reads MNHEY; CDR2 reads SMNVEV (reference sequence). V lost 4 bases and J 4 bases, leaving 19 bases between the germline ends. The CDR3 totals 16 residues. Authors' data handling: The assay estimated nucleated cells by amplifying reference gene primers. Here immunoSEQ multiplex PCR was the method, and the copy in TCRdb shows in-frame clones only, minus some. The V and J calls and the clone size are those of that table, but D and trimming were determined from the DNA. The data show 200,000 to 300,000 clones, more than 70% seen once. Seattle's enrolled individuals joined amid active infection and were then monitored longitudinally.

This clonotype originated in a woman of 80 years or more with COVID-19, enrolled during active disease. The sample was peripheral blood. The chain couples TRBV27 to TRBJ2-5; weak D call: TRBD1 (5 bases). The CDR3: CASSSLRGLGVETQYF. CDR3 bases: TGTGCCAGCAGTTCCTTAAGGGGTCTTGGGGTAGAGACCCAGTACTTC.